The 15 T cell receptor beta chains below were found in one sample sequenced in a study of identical twins. One entry per CDR3 protein results from TCRdb running MiXCR on the 5' RACE reads. The repertoire includes around 510,000 distinct CDR3 sequences, approximately 15% of them detected once, and about 0.97% sits in the top ten. These same records also appear under a second study, on yellow fever vaccine responses in identical twins.

Specimen: CD4+ T cells sorted from blood. The origin of the receptors is a woman aged 18-29 years in good health.

The J gene is TRBJ2-1, the V gene TRBV20-1; 9 positions agree with TRBD2. CDR3 length: 15 residues. Trimming removed 5 bases from V and 7 bases from J; junction bases left unmatched: 12. Germline V gene sequence: CDR1 DFQATT, CDR2 SNEGSKA (reference sequence). CDR3 sequence reads: CSALVRRGGHNEQFF. CDR3 DNA sequence: TGCAGTGCTTTGGTTAGGCGGGGGGGCCATAATGAGCAGTTCTTC.

This clonotype was seen ten or more times. The chain uses TRBV9 and TRBJ2-7, with TRBD1 matching over 7 bases. There are 15 residues in the CDR3. V dropped 0 bases and J dropped 3; count of bases not matched to a gene: 6. CDR1 is SGDLS, CDR2 YYNGEE, per germline. The CDR3 loop is CASSVDPGQLYEQYF. The CDR3 DNA is TGTGCCAGCAGCGTAGACCCGGGACAGCTCTACGAGCAGTACTTC. The complete variable domain, with remaining parts taken from reference TRBV9 and TRBJ2-7, reads DSGVTQTPKHLITATGQRVTLRCSPRSGDLSVYWYQQSLDQGLQFLIQYYNGEERAKGNILERFSAQQFPDLHSELNLSSLELGDSALYFCASSVDPGQLYEQYFGPGTRLTVT.

A few counts support this clonotype. V is TRBV7-9 and J is TRBJ1-1, with D tentatively TRBD1 (6 bases). Per the germline V gene, CDR1 is SEHNR and CDR2 is FQNEAQ (reference sequence). The CDR3 spans 17 residues. V lost 5 bases and J lost 7, with 26 bases in between. DNA for the CDR3: TGTGCCAGCAGCCCCCGACAGGCCCTCGCCCTTAAGGGTGAAGCTTTCTTT. Protein: CASSPRQALALKGEAFF.

This chain joins TRBV20-1 and TRBJ1-1, with D possibly matching TRBD1 (5 bases). Germline assignment: CDR1 DFQATT and CDR2 SNEGSKA (reference sequence). CDR3 size: 14 residues. The V end was cut by 0 bases, the J end by 8 bases, with 16 bases between. The CDR3 is CSARDRLAGREAFF. Written as DNA, the CDR3 is TGCAGTGCTAGAGATCGCCTAGCAGGGAGGGAAGCTTTCTTT.

The table lists this clonotype with a few counts. The V call is TRBV5-8, the J call TRBJ1-1; TRBD1 matches at 10 bases. The J segment lost 1 base and the V segment lost 4 bases, leaving 4 bases of the junction unmatched. There are 15 residues in the CDR3. Germline V CDR1 and CDR2: SGHTS, YDEGEE. This CDR3 reads CASSPWTGGNTEAFF. The DNA for the CDR3 is TGTGCCAGCAGCCCATGGACAGGGGGGAACACTGAAGCTTTCTTT.

V is TRBV18 and J is TRBJ1-1, with D perhaps matching TRBD1 (6 bases). The CDR3 spans 12 residues. Germline V gives CDR1 KGHSH, CDR2 LQKENI. With 5 bases removed from V and 9 bases from J, the gap between germline ends came to 13 bases. The CDR3 sequence: CASSARGGQAFF. CDR3 in DNA: TGTGCCAGCTCAGCGAGGGGGGGCCAAGCTTTCTTT.

Ten or more counts support this clonotype. The chain carries TRBV12-5 and TRBJ1-1; no firm D call. The CDR3 runs to 12 residues. CDR1 and CDR2 (germline): LGHNT, FRNRAP. The V gene lost 6 bases and the J gene lost 0 bases, with 5 bases spanning the gap. The CDR3 region has the DNA TGTGCTAGTGGGGTCATGAACACTGAAGCTTTCTTT. Protein product: CASGVMNTEAFF.

This clonotype occurred once. The V call is TRBV10-1, the J call TRBJ2-1; D is uncertain. Germline lookup yields CDR1 WNHNN and CDR2 SYGVQD (reference sequence). V was trimmed by 0 bases and J by 15 bases, leaving 15 bases between them. There are 13 residues in the CDR3. The CDR3 nucleotides read TGCGCCAGCAGTGAGTCCTGGGGAACGATGCGGTTCTTC. Translation: CASSESWGTMRFF.

J is TRBJ2-7 and V is TRBV7-8; D not resolved. The CDR3 runs 13 residues. Trimming stripped 3 bases from V and 3 bases from J, with 9 bases between. Per germline, CDR1 SGHVS and CDR2 FQNEAQ. The CDR3 nucleotides read TGTGCCAGCAGCTTGCGTGTTTTCTACGAGCAGTACTTC. This codes for CASSLRVFYEQYF.

V usage is TRBV15 and J usage is TRBJ2-5; D gene uncertain. The CDR3 contains 13 residues. V shed 1 base and J shed 1 base, with 4 bases lying between them. Germline values: CDR1 LNHNV, CDR2 YYDKDF (reference sequence). CDR3 loop: CATSRGPQETQYF. In DNA form, the CDR3 reads TGTGCCACCAGCAGAGGACCCCAAGAGACCCAGTACTTC.

The chain links TRBV7-9 to TRBJ2-5; D uncertain. The CDR3 has 14 amino acids. Germline lookup yields CDR1 SEHNR and CDR2 FQNEAQ (reference sequence). Trimming left V 6 bases short and J 0 bases short, with 11 bases between. The CDR3 protein is CASRPGAYQETQYF. The CDR3 nucleotides read TGTGCCAGCAGGCCAGGAGCGTACCAAGAGACCCAGTACTTC.

This clonotype has a handful of counts. J is TRBJ1-2 and V is TRBV3-1; D unclear. Germline-derived CDR1 and CDR2 are LGHDT and YNNKEL (reference sequence). The V end lost 1 base, the J end lost 6 bases, and 12 bases lay between the germline ends. This CDR3 region has 14 residues. CDR3 sequence: CASSQVNSDDGYTF. Here the CDR3 DNA reads TGTGCCAGCAGCCAAGTAAACAGCGACGATGGCTACACCTTC.

The V and J genes are TRBV9 and TRBJ2-1, with TRBD1 matching over 8 bases. Germline loops: CDR1 SGDLS, CDR2 YYNGEE. V was pared by 4 bases and J by 7 bases, with 10 bases of the junction left unmatched. The CDR3 runs 15 residues. The CDR3 bases are TGTGCCAGCAGCCCTAGACAGGGGTCTGGGAATGAGCAGTTCTTC. Amino acid sequence: CASSPRQGSGNEQFF. The full variable domain, in which reference TRBV9 and TRBJ2-1 provide the parts outside the CDR3, is DSGVTQTPKHLITATGQRVTLRCSPRSGDLSVYWYQQSLDQGLQFLIQYYNGEERAKGNILERFSAQQFPDLHSELNLSSLELGDSALYFCASSPRQGSGNEQFFGPGTRLTVL.

This clonotype was picked up a small number of times. V and J are TRBV10-3 and TRBJ2-3, with a weak D call TRBD2 (5 bases). Germline-derived CDR1 and CDR2 are ENHRY and SYGVKD. V was pared by 5 bases and J by 1 base, with 7 bases between. The CDR3 sequence is 13 residues long. CDR3 sequence reads: CAISPRGTDTQYF. CDR3 in DNA: TGTGCCATCAGTCCGCGGGGCACAGATACGCAGTATTTT.

V gene TRBV5-5 combines with J gene TRBJ1-4; D is uncertain. The CDR3 extends over 13 amino acids. V shed 4 bases and J shed 2 bases, with 6 bases lying between them. Germline V gene data show CDR1 as SGHKS and CDR2 as YYEKEE (reference sequence). The CDR3 sequence is CASSPHTNEKLFF. The DNA for the CDR3 is TGTGCCAGCAGCCCACATACTAATGAAAAACTGTTTTTT.